A single sample is the source of the 19 T cell receptor beta chains below, sequenced in a study of cytomegalovirus exposure and HLA in healthy donors. Use of 60 Vbeta and 13 Jbeta primers characterized the PCR. The repertoire was sequenced with immunoSEQ multiplex PCR; TCRdb's copy has only in-frame clones and lacks some. In the table there are about 130,000 clones, less than 85% of which are singletons. Sequences were obtained from PBMCs. These receptors all come from a young man in good health and CMV-seropositive.

This chain joins TRBV7-6 and TRBJ2-5; no firm D call. With 5 bases removed from V and 5 bases from J, the gap between germline ends came to 9 bases. The germline V gene has CDR1 SGHVS and CDR2 FNYEAQ. CDR3 size: 12 residues. DNA for the CDR3: TGTGCCAGCAGCCCAACGCGGGAGACCCAGTACTTC. It codes for CASSPTRETQYF.

The chain recombines TRBV5-4 with TRBJ1-2; TRBD1 is a possible D gene (6 bases). Germline V gene sequence: CDR1 SGHNT, CDR2 YYREEE (reference sequence). The V and J ends lost 5 bases and 6 bases respectively, with 20 bases between them. The CDR3 contains 15 residues. CDR3 protein: CASSPPGVRGNGYTF. The CDR3 coding sequence is TGTGCCAGCAGTCCTCCCGGTGTCAGGGGCAATGGCTACACCTTC.

The gene calls are TRBV28 and TRBJ1-1; TRBD1 matches 10 bases. Germline loops: CDR1 MDHEN, CDR2 SYDVKM. The CDR3 contains 14 residues. The V gene end was trimmed by 6 bases and the J gene end by 5 bases; junction bases not matched to a gene: 6. The CDR3 loop reads CASRPGQGWTEAFF. CDR3 sequence (DNA): TGTGCCAGCAGGCCGGGACAGGGGTGGACTGAAGCTTTCTTT. Supplemented by reference TRBV28 and TRBJ1-1, the full variable domain reads DVKVTQSSRYLVKRTGEKVFLECVQDMDHENMFWYRQDPGLGLRLIYFSYDVKMKEKGDIPEGYSVSREKKERFSLILESASTNQTSMYLCASRPGQGWTEAFFGQGTRLTVV.

The genes are TRBV5-6 and TRBJ2-7, with 9 positions matching TRBD1. Germline CDR1 reads SGHDT; CDR2 reads YYEEEE. J was trimmed by 3 bases and V by 4 bases; bases with no gene match: 11. The CDR3 has 16 residues. DNA of the CDR3: TGTGCCAGCAGCCTTACAGGGGGCGCTTCCCTCTACGAGCAGTACTTC. The encoded protein is CASSLTGGASLYEQYF. Full variable domain (missing parts from reference TRBV5-6 and TRBJ2-7): DAGVTQSPTHLIKTRGQQVTLRCSPKSGHDTVSWYQQALGQGPQFIFQYYEEEERQRGNFPDRFSGHQFPNYSSELNVNALLLGDSALYLCASSLTGGASLYEQYFGPGTRLTVT.

This chain uses TRBV28 with TRBJ2-1; 11 bases map to TRBD1. V shed 6 bases and J 4 bases; nucleotides not matched to a gene: 5. There are 15 residues in the CDR3. CDR1 is MDHEN, CDR2 SYDVKM, per germline. The CDR3: CASSLGQGAYNEQFF. The DNA of the CDR3 is TGTGCCAGCAGCCTTGGACAGGGGGCGTACAATGAGCAGTTCTTC.

DNA of the CDR3: TGTGCCAGCAGTCAGTGGCTTTACGAGCAGTACTTC. The encoded protein is CASSQWLYEQYF. This chain connects TRBV2 to TRBJ2-7; D call uncertain. CDR1 SNHLY and CDR2 FYNNEI come from the germline V gene. The V end lost 5 bases, the J end lost 4 bases, and 9 bases lay between the germline ends. This CDR3 has 12 residues.

The rearrangement links TRBV27 to TRBJ2-1; 10 bases agree with TRBD2. This CDR3 is built from 15 residues. Germline assignment: CDR1 MNHEY and CDR2 SMNVEV (reference sequence). With V trimmed by 7 bases and J by 7 bases, 10 bases remained unmatched. This CDR3 is CASILSGRLWNEQFF. CDR3 DNA sequence: TGTGCCAGCATCCTTAGCGGGAGGTTGTGGAATGAGCAGTTCTTC.

About this clone: At one end the junction does not follow the germline gene, possibly because of a read error. The CDR3, as DNA: TGTGCTAGCAGCGTAACGGGACTAGCCGAGCAGTACTTC. Translation gives CASSVTGLAEQYF. V gene TRBV7-7 combines with J gene TRBJ2-7, with 9 bases matching TRBD2. Germline CDR1 and CDR2: SSHAT and FNYEAQ (reference sequence). This CDR3 comprises 13 residues.

This clone was seen a few times. This sequence joins TRBV28 and TRBJ2-7; 9 bases map to TRBD1. V shed 2 bases and J 5 bases; nucleotides not matched to a gene: 7. CDR1 MDHEN and CDR2 SYDVKM come from the germline V gene. This CDR3 has 15 amino acids. CDR3 sequence: CASSLPQGANDEQYF. DNA for the CDR3: TGTGCCAGCAGTTTACCACAGGGGGCGAACGACGAGCAGTACTTC.

CDR3 protein: CASSSDNLPYEKLFF. CDR3 nucleotide sequence: TGCGCCAGCAGCTCAGATAATTTGCCGTATGAAAAACTGTTTTTT. The chain recombines TRBV5-1 with TRBJ1-4; D gene ambiguous. This CDR3 has 15 residues. The V and J ends lost 3 bases and 6 bases respectively, with 15 bases between them. Germline assignment: CDR1 SGHRS and CDR2 YFSETQ.

This sequence joins TRBV5-8 and TRBJ2-7; 7 bases map to TRBD1. There are 13 residues in the CDR3. The V segment lost 0 bases and the J segment 5 bases; nucleotides outside the gene matches: 2. In germline, CDR1 is SGHTS, CDR2 YDEGEE. CDR3 in amino acids: CASSLETGDEQYF. In nucleotides, the CDR3 is TGTGCCAGCAGCTTGGAAACAGGGGACGAGCAGTACTTC.

This sequence joins TRBV7-2 and TRBJ2-3; the D gene is possibly TRBD2 (6 bases). V gave up 4 bases and J gave up 5 bases, with 19 bases separating them. Germline CDR1 SGHTA, CDR2 FQGNSA. The CDR3 has 16 residues. CDR3 amino acids: CASSSGGSGGLDTQYF. CDR3 nucleotides: TGTGCCAGCAGCTCCGGGGGTAGCGGCGGATTAGATACGCAGTATTTT. Full variable domain (missing parts from reference TRBV7-2 and TRBJ2-3): GAGVSQSPSNKVTEKGKDVELRCDPISGHTALYWYRQSLGQGLEFLIYFQGNSAPDKSGLPSDRFSAERTGGSVSTLTIQRTQQEDSAVYLCASSSGGSGGLDTQYFGPGTRLTVL.

This clone was seen a few times. The rearrangement joins TRBV25-1 to TRBJ2-1, with a weak D call TRBD1 (5 bases). V was trimmed by 3 bases and J by 8 bases, leaving 8 bases between them. The CDR3 consists of 12 residues. Per the germline V gene, CDR1 is MGHDK and CDR2 is SYGVNS. The DNA of the CDR3 is TGTGCCAGCAGTGATTGGGGCGATGAGCAGTTCTTC. Its translation is CASSDWGDEQFF. The whole variable domain, filled in from reference TRBV25-1 and TRBJ2-1, reads EADIYQTPRYLVIGTGKKITLECSQTMGHDKMYWYQQDPGMELHLIHYSYGVNSTEKGDLSSESTVSRIRTEHFPLTLESARPSHTSQYLCASSDWGDEQFFGPGTRLTVL.

This sequence joins TRBV11-1 and TRBJ2-5; D is perhaps TRBD1 (6 bases). The CDR3 length is 16 residues. Trimming cost V 0 bases and J 5 bases, with 16 bases left between them. CDR1 is SGHAT, CDR2 FQDESV, per germline (reference sequence). CDR3 bases: TGTGCCAGCAGCTTAGCGGGCAGGGGAGTTTGGGAGACCCAGTACTTC. This sequence encodes CASSLAGRGVWETQYF.

The J gene is TRBJ2-3, the V gene TRBV5-1, with D tentatively TRBD1 (6 bases). Germline lookup yields CDR1 SGHRS and CDR2 YFSETQ. Trimming shortened V by 4 bases and J by 2 bases, and 11 bases separated the two germline ends. The CDR3 is 14 residues long. CDR3 in amino acids: CASSKGDNTDTQYF. The CDR3 coding sequence is TGCGCCAGCAGCAAGGGGGACAACACAGATACGCAGTATTTT.

The V call is TRBV28, the J call TRBJ1-1, with 9 bases identical to TRBD1. Germline V gene data show CDR1 as MDHEN and CDR2 as SYDVKM. Trimming cost V 5 bases and J 5 bases; bases outside gene matches: 9. This CDR3 has 15 residues. Here the CDR3 DNA reads TGTGCCAGCAGTCCGACGACAGGGGGTAGAACTGAAGCTTTCTTT. This translates into CASSPTTGGRTEAFF. Combining the CDR3 with reference TRBV28 and TRBJ1-1 gives the whole variable domain DVKVTQSSRYLVKRTGEKVFLECVQDMDHENMFWYRQDPGLGLRLIYFSYDVKMKEKGDIPEGYSVSREKKERFSLILESASTNQTSMYLCASSPTTGGRTEAFFGQGTRLTVV.

The chain is built from TRBV4-2 and TRBJ1-5; 7 bases line up with TRBD1. V gave up 2 bases and J gave up 5 bases; unmatched junction bases: 6. There are 15 residues in the CDR3. Germline CDR1 LGHNA, CDR2 YNFKEQ. The CDR3 sequence is CASSQQTGLDQPQHF. The CDR3 DNA is TGTGCCAGCAGCCAACAGACAGGGTTAGATCAGCCCCAGCATTTT.

J is TRBJ2-7 and V is TRBV6-6; D is perhaps TRBD1 (5 bases). Trimming removed 7 bases at V and 4 bases at J, with 17 bases between. The CDR3 runs to 14 residues. The V gene's germline CDR1 is MNHNY and CDR2 SVGAGI (reference sequence). The CDR3 bases are TGTGCCAGCATTCAGGGTCTCGTTGAGTACGAGCAGTACTTC. Translation gives CASIQGLVEYEQYF.

CDR3 sequence: CASSARDRNSPLHF. The CDR3 nucleotides are TGTGCCAGCAGTGCCCGGGACAGAAATTCACCCCTCCACTTT. The chain links TRBV6-1 to TRBJ1-6; 7 bases map to TRBD1. The germline V gene encodes CDR1 MNHNS and CDR2 SASEGT. This CDR3 has 14 amino acids. V was clipped by 4 bases and J by 7 bases; unmatched bases: 4.